This TCR beta chain stems from a study of cytomegalovirus exposure and HLA in healthy donors. The overall study: Researchers previously reported finding fewer than 140 million unique TCR beta sequences from 150 million to 200 million T cells.

Whole-study findings and limits: Later analysis identified a missense DCLRE1C variant that was linked to TCR beta V- and J-gene trimming.

Healthy people donating bone marrow made up the donors. The PCR had 60 Vbeta and 13 Jbeta primers. Some clones are missing from TCRdb's copy, which holds only in-frame ones; the method was immunoSEQ multiplex PCR. The repertoire holds tens of thousands of clones, with about three quarters as singletons. With respect to this clone: Its antigen is as yet unknown.

This receptor was taken from a woman aged 40 to 55 in good health and CMV-seropositive. Sequencing used PBMCs.

This CDR3 is CASSIQQGYEQYF. The CDR3 DNA sequence: TGTGCCAGTAGTATACAACAGGGATACGAGCAGTACTTC. The chain has TRBV19 and TRBJ2-7, with D possibly being TRBD1 (6 bases). V was shortened by 2 bases and J by 4 bases, with 9 bases between the two germline ends. CDR1 is LNHDA, CDR2 SQIVND, per germline (reference sequence). The CDR3 loop spans 13 amino acids.